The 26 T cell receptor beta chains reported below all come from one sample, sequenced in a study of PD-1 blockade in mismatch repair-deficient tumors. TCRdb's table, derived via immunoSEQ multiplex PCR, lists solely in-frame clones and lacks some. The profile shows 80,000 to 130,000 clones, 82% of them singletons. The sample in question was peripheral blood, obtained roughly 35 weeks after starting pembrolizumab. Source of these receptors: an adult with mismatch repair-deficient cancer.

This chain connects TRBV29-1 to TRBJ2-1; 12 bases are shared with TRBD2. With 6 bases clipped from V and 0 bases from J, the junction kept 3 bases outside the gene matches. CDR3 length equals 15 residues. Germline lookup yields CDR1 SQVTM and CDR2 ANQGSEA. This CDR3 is CSVGTSGFSYNEQFF. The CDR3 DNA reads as TGCAGCGTAGGGACTAGCGGGTTCTCCTACAATGAGCAGTTCTTC.

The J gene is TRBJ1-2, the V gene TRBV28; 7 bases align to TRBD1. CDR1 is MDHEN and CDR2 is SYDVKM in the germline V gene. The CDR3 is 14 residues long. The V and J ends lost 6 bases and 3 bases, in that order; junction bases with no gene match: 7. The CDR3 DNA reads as TGTGCCAGCAGAAGTTGGCAGGGGGACTATGGCTACACCTTC. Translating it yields CASRSWQGDYGYTF.

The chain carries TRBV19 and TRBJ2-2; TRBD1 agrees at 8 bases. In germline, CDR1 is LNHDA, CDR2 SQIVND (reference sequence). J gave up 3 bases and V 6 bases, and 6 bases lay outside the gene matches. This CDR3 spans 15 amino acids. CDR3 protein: CASRLTGGHTGELFF. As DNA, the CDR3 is TGTGCCAGTAGGCTTACAGGGGGACACACCGGGGAGCTGTTTTTT.

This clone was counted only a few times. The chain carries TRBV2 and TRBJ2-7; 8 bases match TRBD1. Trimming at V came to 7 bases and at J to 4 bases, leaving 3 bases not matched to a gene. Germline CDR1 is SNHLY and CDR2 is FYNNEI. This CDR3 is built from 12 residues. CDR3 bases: TGTGCCAGCATGTGGACAGGGTACGAGCAGTACTTC. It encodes CASMWTGYEQYF.

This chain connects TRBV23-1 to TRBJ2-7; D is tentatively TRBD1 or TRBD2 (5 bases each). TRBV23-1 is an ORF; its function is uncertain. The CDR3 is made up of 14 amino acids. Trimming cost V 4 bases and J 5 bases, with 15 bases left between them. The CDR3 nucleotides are TGCGCCAGCAGTCGGGCCCGGGGCCTGCACGAGCAGTACTTC. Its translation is CASSRARGLHEQYF.

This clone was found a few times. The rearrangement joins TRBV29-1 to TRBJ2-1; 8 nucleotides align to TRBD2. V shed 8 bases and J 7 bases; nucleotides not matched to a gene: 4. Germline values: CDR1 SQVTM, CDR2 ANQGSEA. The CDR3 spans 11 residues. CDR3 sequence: CSTRGGNEQFF. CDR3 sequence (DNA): TGCAGCACACGCGGGGGGAATGAGCAGTTCTTC.

CDR3 sequence reads: CASRPPGTAGYQPQHF. The CDR3 DNA follows: TGTGCCAGCAGACCTCCCGGGACGGCGGGGTATCAGCCCCAGCATTTT. This chain uses TRBV6-6 with TRBJ1-5, with D possibly TRBD1 on 5 matching bases. The CDR3 sequence is 16 residues long. CDR1 is MNHNY and CDR2 is SVGAGI in the germline V gene (reference sequence). Trimming pared 6 bases from V and 5 bases from J, leaving 20 bases between.

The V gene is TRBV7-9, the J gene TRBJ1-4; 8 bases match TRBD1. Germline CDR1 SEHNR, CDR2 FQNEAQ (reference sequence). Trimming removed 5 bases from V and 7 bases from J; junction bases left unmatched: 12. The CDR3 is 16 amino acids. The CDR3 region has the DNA TGTGCCAGCAGCGGAGAGGACAGGGCCCCAATTGAAAAACTGTTTTTT. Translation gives CASSGEDRAPIEKLFF.

Here the CDR3 reads CASSLGASGTDTQYF. CDR3 coding DNA: TGCGCCAGCAGCTTGGGGGCTAGCGGCACAGATACGCAGTATTTT. J is TRBJ2-3 and V is TRBV5-1, with D possibly being TRBD2 (6 bases). This CDR3 is built from 15 residues. Germline V gene lookup returns CDR1 SGHRS and CDR2 YFSETQ. Between the trimmed V and J ends, which lost 0 bases and 1 base, there was a span of 9 bases.

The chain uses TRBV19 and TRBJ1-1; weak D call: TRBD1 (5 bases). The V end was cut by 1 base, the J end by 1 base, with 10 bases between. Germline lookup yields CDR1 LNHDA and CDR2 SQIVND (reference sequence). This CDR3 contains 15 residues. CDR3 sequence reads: CASSIAKTENTEAFF. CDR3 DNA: TGTGCCAGTAGTATAGCGAAGACAGAGAACACTGAAGCTTTCTTT.

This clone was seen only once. The CDR3 loop is CASSETGGYGYTF. CDR3 coding DNA: TGTGCCAGCAGTGAAACAGGAGGATATGGCTACACCTTC. The V and J genes are TRBV2 and TRBJ1-2, with D tentatively TRBD1 (5 bases). Germline CDR1 is SNHLY and CDR2 is FYNNEI. V lost 2 bases to trimming and J lost 5 bases, with 9 bases between them. CDR3 size: 13 residues.

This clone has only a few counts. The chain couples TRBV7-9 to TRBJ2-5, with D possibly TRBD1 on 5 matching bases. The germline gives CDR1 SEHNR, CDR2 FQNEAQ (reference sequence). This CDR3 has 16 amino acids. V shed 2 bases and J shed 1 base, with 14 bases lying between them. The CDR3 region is CASSLKGMKSQETQYF. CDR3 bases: TGTGCCAGCAGCTTAAAGGGGATGAAATCCCAAGAGACCCAGTACTTC. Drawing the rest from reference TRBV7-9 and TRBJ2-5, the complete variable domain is DTGVSQNPRHKITKRGQNVTFRCDPISEHNRLYWYRQTLGQGPEFLTYFQNEAQLEKSRLLSDRFSAERPKGSFSTLEIQRTEQGDSAMYLCASSLKGMKSQETQYFGPGTRLLVL.

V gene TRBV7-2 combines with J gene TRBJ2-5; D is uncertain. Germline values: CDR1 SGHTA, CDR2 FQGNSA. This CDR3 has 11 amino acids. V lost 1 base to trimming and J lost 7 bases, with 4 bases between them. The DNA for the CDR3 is TGTGCCAGCAGCTTAGAGTTGACCCAGTACTTC. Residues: CASSLELTQYF.

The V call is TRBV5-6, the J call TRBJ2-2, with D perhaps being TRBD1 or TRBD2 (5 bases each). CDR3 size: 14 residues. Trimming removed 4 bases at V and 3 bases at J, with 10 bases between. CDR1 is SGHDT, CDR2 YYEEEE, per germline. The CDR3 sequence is CASSPGPYTGELFF. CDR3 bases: TGTGCCAGCAGCCCGGGGCCGTACACCGGGGAGCTGTTTTTT.

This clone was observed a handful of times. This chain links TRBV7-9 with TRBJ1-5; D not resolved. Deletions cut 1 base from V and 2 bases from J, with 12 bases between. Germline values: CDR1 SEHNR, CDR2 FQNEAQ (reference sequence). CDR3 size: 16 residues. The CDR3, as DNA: TGTGCCAGCAGCTTAGACTTGGGTCTAGGCAATCAGCCCCAGCATTTT. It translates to CASSLDLGLGNQPQHF.

The CDR3 sequence: CASSAWDNTGELFF. The CDR3, as DNA: TGTGCCAGCAGCGCTTGGGACAACACCGGGGAGCTGTTTTTT. The chain recombines TRBV9 with TRBJ2-2; D might be TRBD1 or TRBD2, each matching 5 bases. Germline V gives CDR1 SGDLS, CDR2 YYNGEE. Trimming pared 3 bases from V and 2 bases from J, leaving 8 bases between. The CDR3 is made up of 14 amino acids.

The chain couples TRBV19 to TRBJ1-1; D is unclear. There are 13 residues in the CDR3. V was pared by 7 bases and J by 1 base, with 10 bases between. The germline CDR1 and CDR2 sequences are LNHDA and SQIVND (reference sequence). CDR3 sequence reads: CASKSQENTEAFF. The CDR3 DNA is TGTGCCAGTAAGTCCCAGGAGAACACTGAAGCTTTCTTT.

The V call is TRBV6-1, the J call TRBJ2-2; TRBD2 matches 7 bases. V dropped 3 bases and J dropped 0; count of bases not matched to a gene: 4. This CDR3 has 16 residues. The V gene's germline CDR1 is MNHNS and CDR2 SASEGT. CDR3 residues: CASSEGLPPNTGELFF. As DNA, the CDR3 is TGTGCCAGCAGTGAGGGACTACCACCGAACACCGGGGAGCTGTTTTTT.

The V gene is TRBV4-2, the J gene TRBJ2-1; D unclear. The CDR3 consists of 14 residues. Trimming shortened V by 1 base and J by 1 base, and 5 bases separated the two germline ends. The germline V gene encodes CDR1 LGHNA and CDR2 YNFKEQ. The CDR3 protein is CASSQGLSYNEQFF. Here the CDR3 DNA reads TGTGCCAGCAGCCAAGGTTTATCCTACAATGAGCAGTTCTTC.

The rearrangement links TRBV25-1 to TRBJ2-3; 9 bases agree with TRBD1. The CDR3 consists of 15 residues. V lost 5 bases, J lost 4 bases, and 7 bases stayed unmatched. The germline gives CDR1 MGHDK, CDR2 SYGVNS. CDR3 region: CASSKGTGSSDTQYF. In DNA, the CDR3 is TGTGCCAGCAGTAAAGGGACAGGGAGTTCAGATACGCAGTATTTT.

CDR3 amino acids: CASSPTMYTF. DNA of the CDR3: TGTGCCAGCAGTCCGACCATGTACACCTTC. The rearrangement joins TRBV4-2 to TRBJ1-2; D is unclear. The germline V gene encodes CDR1 LGHNA and CDR2 YNFKEQ. Trimming removed 6 bases at V and 11 bases at J, with 10 bases between. CDR3 length equals 10 residues.

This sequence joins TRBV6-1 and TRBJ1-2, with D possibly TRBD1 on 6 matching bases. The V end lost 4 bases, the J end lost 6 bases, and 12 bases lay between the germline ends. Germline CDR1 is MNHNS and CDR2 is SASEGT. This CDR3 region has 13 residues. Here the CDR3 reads CASSVRGGHGYTF. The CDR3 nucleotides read TGTGCCAGCAGTGTGAGAGGGGGACATGGCTACACCTTC.

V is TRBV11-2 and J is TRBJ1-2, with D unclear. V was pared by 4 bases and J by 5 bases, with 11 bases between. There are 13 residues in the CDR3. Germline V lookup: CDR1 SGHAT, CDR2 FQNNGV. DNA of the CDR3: TGTGCCAGCAGCTCCGGCGGAGGATATGGCTACACCTTC. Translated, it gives CASSSGGGYGYTF.

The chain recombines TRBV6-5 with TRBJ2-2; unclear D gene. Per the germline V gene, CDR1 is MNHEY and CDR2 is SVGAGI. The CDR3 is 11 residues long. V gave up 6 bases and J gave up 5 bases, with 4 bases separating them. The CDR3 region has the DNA TGTGCCAGCAGGAGGACCGGGGAGCTGTTTTTT. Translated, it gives CASRRTGELFF.

CDR3 in DNA: TGTGCCAGTAGTATAGGGTCCCAGGGGAGCTCCTACGAGCAGTACTTC. Translating gives CASSIGSQGSSYEQYF. The rearrangement joins TRBV19 to TRBJ2-7; D might be TRBD1 (6 bases). V lost 1 base and J lost 0, with 13 bases in between. This CDR3 region has 16 residues. Germline loops: CDR1 LNHDA, CDR2 SQIVND (reference sequence).

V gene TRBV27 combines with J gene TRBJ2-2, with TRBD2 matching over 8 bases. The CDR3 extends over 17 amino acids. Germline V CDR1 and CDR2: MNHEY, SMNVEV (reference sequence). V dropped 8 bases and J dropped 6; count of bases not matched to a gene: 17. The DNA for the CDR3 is TGTGCCAGCCCTAACCCTCGGCGGGAGGAAATGCCCGGGGAGCTGTTTTTT. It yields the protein CASPNPRREEMPGELFF.